This TCR beta chain was sequenced in a study of blood T cell repertoires in COVID-19. TCRdb's table, derived via immunoSEQ multiplex PCR, lists solely in-frame clones and lacks some. The sample yields about 110,000 clones, around 80% seen once. Germline V gene lookup returns CDR1 LNHDA and CDR2 SQIVND (reference sequence). This CDR3 has 15 amino acids. The J segment lost 4 bases and the V segment lost 6 bases, leaving 5 bases of the junction unmatched. This chain links TRBV19 with TRBJ2-1; 11 bases align to TRBD2. Sequenced sample: peripheral blood. This receptor was identified in a human donor in a cohort sampled during active or convalescent COVID-19. CDR3 coding DNA: TGTGCCAGTAGGTATCTAGCGGGGGGATACAATGAGCAGTTCTTC. Translating gives CASRYLAGGYNEQFF.